This entry is about one T cell receptor (beta chain). Patients in Seattle were enrolled during active infection, then followed longitudinally. The CDR3 consists of 14 residues. The germline V gene encodes CDR1 KGHDR and CDR2 SFDVKD. Trimming stripped 1 base from V and 7 bases from J, with 10 bases between. Authors' methods: The assay estimated nucleated cells by amplifying reference gene primers. Method: immunoSEQ multiplex PCR; TCRdb's copy keeps in-frame clones and lacks some. V and J calls and clone size are those listed in that table; D and trimming were worked out from the DNA. The data hold some 300,000 clones, with approximately 90% observed a single time. The data originate from a study of blood T cell repertoires in COVID-19. Overall study: Acute-phase and convalescent COVID-19 samples originated in the United States, Italy and Spain. Sources were T cells, B-cell-depleted T cells, or PBMCs; the material itself was cDNA or gDNA.

Sequencing input: peripheral blood. The genes are TRBV24-1 and TRBJ1-5; D remains ambiguous. This TCR came from a woman in her forties or fifties with COVID-19, enrolled during active disease. The CDR3: CATSDFEELQPQHF. For the CDR3, the DNA is TGTGCCACCAGTGATTTCGAGGAATTGCAGCCCCAGCATTTT.